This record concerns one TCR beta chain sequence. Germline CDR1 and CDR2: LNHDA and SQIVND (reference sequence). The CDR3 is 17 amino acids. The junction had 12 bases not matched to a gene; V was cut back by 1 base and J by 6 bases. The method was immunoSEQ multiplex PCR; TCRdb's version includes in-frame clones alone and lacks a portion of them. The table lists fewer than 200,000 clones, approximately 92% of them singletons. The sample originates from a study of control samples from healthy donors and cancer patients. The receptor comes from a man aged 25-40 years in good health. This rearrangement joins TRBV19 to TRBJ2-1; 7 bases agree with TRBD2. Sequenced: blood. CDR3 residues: CASSIGPLLGRANEQFF. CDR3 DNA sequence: TGTGCCAGTAGTATAGGTCCCCTGCTGGGGAGGGCCAATGAGCAGTTCTTC.